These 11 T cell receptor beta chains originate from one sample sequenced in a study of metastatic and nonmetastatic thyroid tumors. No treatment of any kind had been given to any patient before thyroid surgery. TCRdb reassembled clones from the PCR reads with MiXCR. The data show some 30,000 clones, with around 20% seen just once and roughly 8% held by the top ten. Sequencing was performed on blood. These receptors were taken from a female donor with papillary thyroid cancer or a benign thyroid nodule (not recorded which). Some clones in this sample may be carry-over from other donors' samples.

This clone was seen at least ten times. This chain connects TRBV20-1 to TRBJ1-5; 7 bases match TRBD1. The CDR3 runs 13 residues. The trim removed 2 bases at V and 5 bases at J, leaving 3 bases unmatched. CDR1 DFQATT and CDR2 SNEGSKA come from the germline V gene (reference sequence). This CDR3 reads CSARQGVYQPQHF. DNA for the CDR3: TGCAGTGCTAGACAGGGGGTTTATCAGCCCCAGCATTTT.

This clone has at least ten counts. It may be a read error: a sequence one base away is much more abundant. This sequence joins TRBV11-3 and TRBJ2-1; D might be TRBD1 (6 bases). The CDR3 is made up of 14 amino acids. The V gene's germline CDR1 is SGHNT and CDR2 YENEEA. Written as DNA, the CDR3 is TGTGCCAGCAACTTAGGGGGACCTTTGAATGAGCAGTTCTTC. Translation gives CASNLGGPLNEQFF. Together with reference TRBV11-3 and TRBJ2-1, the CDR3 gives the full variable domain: EAGVVQSPRYKIIEKKQPVAFWCNPISGHNTLYWYLQNLGQGPELLIRYENEEAVDDSQLPKDRFSAERLKGVDSTLKIQPAELGDSAVYLCASNLGGPLNEQFFGPGTRLTVL.

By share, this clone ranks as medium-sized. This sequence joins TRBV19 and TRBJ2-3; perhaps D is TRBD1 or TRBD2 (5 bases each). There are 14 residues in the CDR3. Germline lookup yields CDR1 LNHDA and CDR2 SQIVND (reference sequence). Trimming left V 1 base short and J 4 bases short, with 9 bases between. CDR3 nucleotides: TGTGCCAGTAGTATAGGAGGGGATGCAGATACGCAGTATTTT. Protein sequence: CASSIGGDADTQYF.

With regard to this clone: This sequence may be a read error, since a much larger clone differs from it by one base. The CDR3 spells CASPRTGGEKLYF. The CDR3, as DNA: TGTGCCAGCCCACGGACAGGGGGGGAAAAACTGTATTTT. The chain joins TRBV18 to TRBJ1-4, with 10 bases that match TRBD1. Germline V CDR1 and CDR2: KGHSH, LQKENI. This CDR3 contains 13 residues.

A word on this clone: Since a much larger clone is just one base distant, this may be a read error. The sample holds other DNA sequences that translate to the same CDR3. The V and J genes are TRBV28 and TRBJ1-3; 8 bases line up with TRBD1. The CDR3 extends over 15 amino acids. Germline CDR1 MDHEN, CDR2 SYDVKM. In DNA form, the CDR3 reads TGTGCCAGCAGTGCCGGGACAGGTTCTGGAAACACCATATACTTT. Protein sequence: CASSAGTGSGNTIYF.

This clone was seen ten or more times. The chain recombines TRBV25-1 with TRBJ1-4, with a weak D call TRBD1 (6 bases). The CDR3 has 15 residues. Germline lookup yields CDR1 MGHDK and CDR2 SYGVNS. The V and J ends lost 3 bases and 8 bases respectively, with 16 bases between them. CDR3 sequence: CASSDLGGSKEKLFF. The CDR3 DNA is TGTGCCAGCAGTGACTTAGGGGGTTCAAAAGAAAAACTGTTTTTT.

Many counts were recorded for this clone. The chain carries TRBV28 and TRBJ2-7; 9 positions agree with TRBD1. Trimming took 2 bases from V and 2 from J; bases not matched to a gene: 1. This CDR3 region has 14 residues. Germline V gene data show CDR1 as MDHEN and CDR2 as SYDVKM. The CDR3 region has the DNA TGTGCCAGCAGTTTAGGGACAGGGCCCTACGAGCAGTACTTC. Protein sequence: CASSLGTGPYEQYF.

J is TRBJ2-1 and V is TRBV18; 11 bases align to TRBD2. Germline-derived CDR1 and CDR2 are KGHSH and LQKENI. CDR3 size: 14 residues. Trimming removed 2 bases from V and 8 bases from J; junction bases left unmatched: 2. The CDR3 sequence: CASSPVTSGDEQFF. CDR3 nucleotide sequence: TGTGCCAGCTCACCAGTGACTAGCGGGGATGAGCAGTTCTTC. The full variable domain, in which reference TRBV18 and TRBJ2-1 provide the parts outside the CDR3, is NAGVMQNPRHLVRRRGQEARLRCSPMKGHSHVYWYRQLPEEGLKFMVYLQKENIIDESGMPKERFSAEFPKEGPSILRIQQVVRGDSAAYFCASSPVTSGDEQFFGPGTRLTVL.

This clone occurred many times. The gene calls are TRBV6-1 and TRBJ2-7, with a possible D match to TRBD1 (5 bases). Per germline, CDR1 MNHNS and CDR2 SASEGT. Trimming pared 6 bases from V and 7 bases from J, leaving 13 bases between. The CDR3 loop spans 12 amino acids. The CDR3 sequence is CASSPFAGEQYF. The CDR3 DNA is TGTGCCAGCAGCCCTTTTGCAGGGGAGCAGTACTTC.

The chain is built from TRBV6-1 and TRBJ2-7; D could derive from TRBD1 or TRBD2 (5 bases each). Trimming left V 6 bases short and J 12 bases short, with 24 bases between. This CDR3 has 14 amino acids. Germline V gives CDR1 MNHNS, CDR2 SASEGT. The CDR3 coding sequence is TGTGCCAGCAGCATCGGGACGGCCCTCCTAAGAAGGTACTTC. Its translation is CASSIGTALLRRYF.

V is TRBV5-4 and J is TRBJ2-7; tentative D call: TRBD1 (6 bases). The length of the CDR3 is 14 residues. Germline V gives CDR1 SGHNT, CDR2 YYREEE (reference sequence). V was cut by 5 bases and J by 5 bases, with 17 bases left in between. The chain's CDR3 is CASSTRQDSHEQYF. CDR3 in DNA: TGTGCCAGCAGTACCCGACAGGACTCGCACGAGCAGTACTTC.